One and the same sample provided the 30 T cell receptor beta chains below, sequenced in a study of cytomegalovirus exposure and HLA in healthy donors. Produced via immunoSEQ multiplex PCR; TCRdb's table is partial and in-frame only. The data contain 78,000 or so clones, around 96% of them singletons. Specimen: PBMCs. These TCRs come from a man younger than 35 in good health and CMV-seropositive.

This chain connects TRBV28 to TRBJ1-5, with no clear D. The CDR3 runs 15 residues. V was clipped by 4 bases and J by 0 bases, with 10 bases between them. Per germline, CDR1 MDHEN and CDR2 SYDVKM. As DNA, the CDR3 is TGTGCCAGCAGTTACGGCAGGTATAGCAATCAGCCCCAGCATTTT. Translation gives CASSYGRYSNQPQHF.

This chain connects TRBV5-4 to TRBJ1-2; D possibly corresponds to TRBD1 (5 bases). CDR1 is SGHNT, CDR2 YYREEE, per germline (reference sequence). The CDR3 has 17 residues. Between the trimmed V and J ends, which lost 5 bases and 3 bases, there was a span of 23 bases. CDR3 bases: TGTGCCAGCAGGACCCAAGGGACGGGAGGTTTAGACTATGGCTACACCTTC. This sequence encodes CASRTQGTGGLDYGYTF.

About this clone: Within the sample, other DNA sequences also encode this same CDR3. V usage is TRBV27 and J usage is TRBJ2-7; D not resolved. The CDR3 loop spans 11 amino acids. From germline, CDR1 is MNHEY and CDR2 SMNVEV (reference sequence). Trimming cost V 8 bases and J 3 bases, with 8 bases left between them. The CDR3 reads CASGTIYEQYF. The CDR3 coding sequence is TGTGCCAGCGGCACTATCTACGAGCAGTACTTC.

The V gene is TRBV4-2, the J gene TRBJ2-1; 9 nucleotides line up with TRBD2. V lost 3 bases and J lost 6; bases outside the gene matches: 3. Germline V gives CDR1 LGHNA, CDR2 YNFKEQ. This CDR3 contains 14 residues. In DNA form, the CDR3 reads TGTGCCAGCAGCCACAGACTAGCGGCCAATGAGCAGTTCTTC. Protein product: CASSHRLAANEQFF.

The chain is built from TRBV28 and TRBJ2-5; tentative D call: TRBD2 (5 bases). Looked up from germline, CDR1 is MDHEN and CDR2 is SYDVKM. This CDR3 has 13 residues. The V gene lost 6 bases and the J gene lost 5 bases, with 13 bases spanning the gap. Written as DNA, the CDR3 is TGTGCCAGCAGAGCTAACGGGGTGGAGACCCAGTACTTC. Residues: CASRANGVETQYF. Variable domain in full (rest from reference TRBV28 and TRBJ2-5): DVKVTQSSRYLVKRTGEKVFLECVQDMDHENMFWYRQDPGLGLRLIYFSYDVKMKEKGDIPEGYSVSREKKERFSLILESASTNQTSMYLCASRANGVETQYFGPGTRLLVL.

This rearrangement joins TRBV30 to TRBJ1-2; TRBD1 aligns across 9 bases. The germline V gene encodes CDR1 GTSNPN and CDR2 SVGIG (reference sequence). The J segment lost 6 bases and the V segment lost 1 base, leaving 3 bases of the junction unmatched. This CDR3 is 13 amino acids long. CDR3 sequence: CAWSGDRAHGYTF. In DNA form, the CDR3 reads TGTGCCTGGAGTGGGGACAGGGCCCATGGCTACACCTTC.

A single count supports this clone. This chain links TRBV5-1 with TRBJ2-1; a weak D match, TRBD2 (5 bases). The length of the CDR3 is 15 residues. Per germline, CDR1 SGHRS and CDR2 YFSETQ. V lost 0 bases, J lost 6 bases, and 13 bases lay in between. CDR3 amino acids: CASSLGRAEVNEQFF. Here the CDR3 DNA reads TGCGCCAGCAGCTTGGGGCGGGCGGAGGTCAATGAGCAGTTCTTC.

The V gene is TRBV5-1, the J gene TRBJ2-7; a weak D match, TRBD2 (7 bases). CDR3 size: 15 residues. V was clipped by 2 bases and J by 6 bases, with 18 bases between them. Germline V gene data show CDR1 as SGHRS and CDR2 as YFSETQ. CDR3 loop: CASSLGGAITSEQYF. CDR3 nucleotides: TGCGCCAGCAGCTTAGGGGGGGCAATCACGTCCGAGCAGTACTTC.

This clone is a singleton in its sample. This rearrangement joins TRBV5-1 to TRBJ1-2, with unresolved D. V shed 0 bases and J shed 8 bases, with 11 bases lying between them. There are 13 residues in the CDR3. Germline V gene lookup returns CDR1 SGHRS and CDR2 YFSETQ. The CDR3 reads CASSLVRPRGYTF. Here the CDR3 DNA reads TGCGCCAGCAGCTTGGTTCGCCCCAGGGGCTACACCTTC.

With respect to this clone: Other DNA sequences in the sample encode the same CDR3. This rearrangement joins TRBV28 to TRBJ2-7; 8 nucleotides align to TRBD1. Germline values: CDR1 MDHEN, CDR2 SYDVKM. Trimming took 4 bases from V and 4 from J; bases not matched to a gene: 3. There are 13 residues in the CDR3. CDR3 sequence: CASSSGQGYEQYF. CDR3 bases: TGTGCCAGCAGTTCCGGACAGGGTTACGAGCAGTACTTC. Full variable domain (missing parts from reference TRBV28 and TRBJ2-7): DVKVTQSSRYLVKRTGEKVFLECVQDMDHENMFWYRQDPGLGLRLIYFSYDVKMKEKGDIPEGYSVSREKKERFSLILESASTNQTSMYLCASSSGQGYEQYFGPGTRLTVT.

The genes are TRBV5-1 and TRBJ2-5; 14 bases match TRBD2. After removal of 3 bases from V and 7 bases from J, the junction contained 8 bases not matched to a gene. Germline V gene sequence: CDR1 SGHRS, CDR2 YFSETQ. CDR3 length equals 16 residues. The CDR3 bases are TGCGCCAGCAGCTCGAGGCCCGGACTAGCGGGAGGGACCCAGTACTTC. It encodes CASSSRPGLAGGTQYF.

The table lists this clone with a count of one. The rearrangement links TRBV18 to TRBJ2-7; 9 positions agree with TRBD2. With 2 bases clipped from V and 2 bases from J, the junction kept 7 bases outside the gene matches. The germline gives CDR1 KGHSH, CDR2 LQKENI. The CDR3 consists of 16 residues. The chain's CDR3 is CASSPEAGGTAYEQYF. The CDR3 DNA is TGTGCCAGCTCACCAGAGGCGGGAGGGACCGCCTACGAGCAGTACTTC.

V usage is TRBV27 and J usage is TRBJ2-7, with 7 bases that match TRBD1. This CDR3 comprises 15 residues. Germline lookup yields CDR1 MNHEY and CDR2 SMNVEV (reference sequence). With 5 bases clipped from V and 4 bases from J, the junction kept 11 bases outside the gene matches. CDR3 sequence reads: CASSLGWQGEYEQYF. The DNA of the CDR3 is TGTGCCAGCAGTCTGGGCTGGCAGGGGGAATACGAGCAGTACTTC.

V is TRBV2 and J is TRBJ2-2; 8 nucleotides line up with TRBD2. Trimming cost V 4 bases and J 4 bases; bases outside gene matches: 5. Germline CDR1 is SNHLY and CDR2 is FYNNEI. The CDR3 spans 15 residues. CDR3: CASSGTSGGTGELFF. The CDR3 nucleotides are TGTGCCAGCAGTGGCACTAGCGGCGGCACCGGGGAGCTGTTTTTT.

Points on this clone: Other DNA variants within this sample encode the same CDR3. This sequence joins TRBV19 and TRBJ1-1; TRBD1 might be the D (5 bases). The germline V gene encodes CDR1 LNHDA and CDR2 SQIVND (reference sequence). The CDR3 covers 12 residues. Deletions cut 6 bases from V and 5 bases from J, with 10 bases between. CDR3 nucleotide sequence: TGTGCCAGTAGCCCCGGGGGGACTGAAGCTTTCTTT. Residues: CASSPGGTEAFF.

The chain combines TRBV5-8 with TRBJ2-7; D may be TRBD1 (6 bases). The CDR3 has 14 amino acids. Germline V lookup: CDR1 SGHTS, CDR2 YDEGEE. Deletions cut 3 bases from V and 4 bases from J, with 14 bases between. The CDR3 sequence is CASSSGRGFYEQYF. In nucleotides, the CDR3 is TGTGCCAGCAGCTCGGGCAGGGGATTTTACGAGCAGTACTTC.

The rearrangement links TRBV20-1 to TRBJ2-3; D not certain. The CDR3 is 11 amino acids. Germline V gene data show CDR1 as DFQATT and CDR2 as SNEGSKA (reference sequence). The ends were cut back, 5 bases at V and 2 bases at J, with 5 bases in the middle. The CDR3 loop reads CSAFHTDTQYF. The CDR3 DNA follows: TGCAGTGCTTTCCACACAGATACGCAGTATTTT.

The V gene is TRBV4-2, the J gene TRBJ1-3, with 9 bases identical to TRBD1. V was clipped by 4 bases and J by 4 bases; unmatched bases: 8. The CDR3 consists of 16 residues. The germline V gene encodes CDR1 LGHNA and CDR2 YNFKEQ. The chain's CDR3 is CASSPRDRVVGNTIYF. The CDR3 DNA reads TGTGCCAGCAGCCCCCGGGACAGGGTGGTAGGAAACACCATATATTTT.

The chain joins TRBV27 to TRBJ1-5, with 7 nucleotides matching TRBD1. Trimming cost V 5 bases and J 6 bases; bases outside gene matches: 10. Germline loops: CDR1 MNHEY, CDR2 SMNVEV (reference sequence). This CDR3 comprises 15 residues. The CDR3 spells CASSPGGGGLQPQHF. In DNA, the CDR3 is TGTGCCAGCAGTCCCGGCGGAGGGGGCCTTCAGCCCCAGCATTTT.

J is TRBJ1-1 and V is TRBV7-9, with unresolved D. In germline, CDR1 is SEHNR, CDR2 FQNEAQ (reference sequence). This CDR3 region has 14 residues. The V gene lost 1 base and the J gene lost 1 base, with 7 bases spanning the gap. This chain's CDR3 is CASSLGAANTEAFF. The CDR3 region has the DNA TGTGCCAGCAGCTTAGGGGCAGCGAACACTGAAGCTTTCTTT.

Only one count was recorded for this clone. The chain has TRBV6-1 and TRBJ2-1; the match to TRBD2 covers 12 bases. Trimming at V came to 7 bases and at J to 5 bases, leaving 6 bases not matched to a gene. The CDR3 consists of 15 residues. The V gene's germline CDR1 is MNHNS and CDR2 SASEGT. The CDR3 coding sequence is TGTGCCAGCACCATGACTAGCGGGAGAAACAATGAGCAGTTCTTC. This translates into CASTMTSGRNNEQFF.

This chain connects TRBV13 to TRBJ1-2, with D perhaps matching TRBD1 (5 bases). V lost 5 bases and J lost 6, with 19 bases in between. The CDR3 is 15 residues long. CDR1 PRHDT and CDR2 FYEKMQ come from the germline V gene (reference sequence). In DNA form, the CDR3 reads TGTGCCAGCAGCGCGAACCCCAGGGCCCCCGATGGCTACACCTTC. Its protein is CASSANPRAPDGYTF.

The CDR3 sequence is CASRNLDFQETQYF. CDR3 nucleotides: TGTGCCAGCAGGAACTTGGACTTTCAAGAGACCCAGTACTTC. V usage is TRBV6-5 and J usage is TRBJ2-5; D might be TRBD2 (5 bases). CDR1 is MNHEY, CDR2 SVGAGI, per germline. The V and J ends lost 6 bases and 2 bases respectively, with 13 bases between them. CDR3 length: 14 amino acids.

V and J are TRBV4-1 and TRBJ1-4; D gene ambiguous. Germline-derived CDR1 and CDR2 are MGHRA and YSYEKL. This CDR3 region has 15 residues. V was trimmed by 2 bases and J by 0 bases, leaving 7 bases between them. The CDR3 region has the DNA TGCGCCAGCAGCCAACCTCTTACAACTAATGAAAAACTGTTTTTT. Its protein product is CASSQPLTTNEKLFF.

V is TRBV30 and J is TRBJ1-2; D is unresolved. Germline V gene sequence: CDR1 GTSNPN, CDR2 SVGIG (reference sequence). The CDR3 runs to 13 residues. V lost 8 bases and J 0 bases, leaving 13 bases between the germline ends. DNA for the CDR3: TGTGCCCAAAGGAGGTCTGCTAACTATGGCTACACCTTC. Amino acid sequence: CAQRRSANYGYTF.

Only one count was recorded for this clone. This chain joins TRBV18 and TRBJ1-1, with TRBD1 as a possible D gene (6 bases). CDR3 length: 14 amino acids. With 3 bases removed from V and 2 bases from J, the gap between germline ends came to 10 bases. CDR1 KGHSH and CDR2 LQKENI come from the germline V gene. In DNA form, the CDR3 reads TGTGCCAGCTCACCTCGGACAGTAAACACTGAAGCTTTCTTT. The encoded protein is CASSPRTVNTEAFF.

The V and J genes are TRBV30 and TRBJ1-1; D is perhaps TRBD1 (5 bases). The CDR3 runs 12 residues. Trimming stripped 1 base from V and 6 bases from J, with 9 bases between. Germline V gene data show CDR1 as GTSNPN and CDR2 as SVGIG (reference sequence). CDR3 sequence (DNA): TGTGCCTGGAGTGGGGCAGGGTCTGAAGCTTTCTTT. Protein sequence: CAWSGAGSEAFF.

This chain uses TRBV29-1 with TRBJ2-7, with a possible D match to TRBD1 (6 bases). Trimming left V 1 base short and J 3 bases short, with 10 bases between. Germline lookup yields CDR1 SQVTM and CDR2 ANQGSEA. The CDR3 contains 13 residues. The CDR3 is CSVEAAGDYEQYF. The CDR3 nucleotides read TGCAGCGTTGAAGCCGCAGGGGACTACGAGCAGTACTTC.

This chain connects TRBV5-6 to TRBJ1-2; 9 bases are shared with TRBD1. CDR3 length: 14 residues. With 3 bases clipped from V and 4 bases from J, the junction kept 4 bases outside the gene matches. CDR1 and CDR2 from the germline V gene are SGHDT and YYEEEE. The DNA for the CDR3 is TGTGCCAGCAGCTCCCTGGACAGGGGCTATGGCTACACCTTC. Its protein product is CASSSLDRGYGYTF.

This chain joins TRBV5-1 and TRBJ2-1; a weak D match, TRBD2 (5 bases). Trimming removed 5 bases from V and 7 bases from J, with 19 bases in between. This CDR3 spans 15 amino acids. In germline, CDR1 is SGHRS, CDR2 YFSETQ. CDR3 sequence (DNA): TGCGCCAGCAGGCAGGTGGGCGTCGGGGAAAATGAGCAGTTCTTC. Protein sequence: CASRQVGVGENEQFF.